The sequence of this TCR beta chain was determined in a study of Graves' ophthalmopathy and Graves' hyperthyroidism. Study-level background: Researchers obtained peripheral blood at initial diagnosis, before any treatment had begun.

As the starting material, over 9.5 ml of fresh peripheral blood yielded the PBMCs. RNA transcripts yielded amplified TCR beta CDR3 regions. First-round RT-PCR employed HTBI primers, with a second-round multiplex PCR after it. From the multiplex PCR reads, TCRdb called clonotypes with MiXCR, one entry per CDR3 protein. The table has 350,000 or so distinct CDR3 sequences, 17% seen once. This clonotype has ten or more counts. The CDR3 is 14 residues long. Germline assignment: CDR1 SGHTA and CDR2 FQGNSA. V was clipped by 2 bases and J by 6 bases, with 8 bases between them. V gene TRBV7-2 combines with J gene TRBJ1-6; no clear D gene. Material for sequencing was peripheral blood. The source of this sequence is an adult man with Graves' ophthalmopathy. CDR3 residues: CASSLPVFNSPLHF. The CDR3 region has the DNA TGTGCCAGCAGCTTACCGGTTTTTAATTCACCCCTCCACTTT.